Shown below are 4 T cell receptor beta chains from a single sample sequenced in a study of blood T cell repertoires in COVID-19. This table comes from immunoSEQ multiplex PCR, and its TCRdb copy is limited to in-frame clones, with some not included. The table lists roughly 250,000 clones, around 90% of them singletons. What was sequenced was PBMCs or T cells enriched from blood (not recorded which). The receptor set was obtained from a woman younger than 45 with acute COVID-19.

The genes are TRBV7-9 and TRBJ1-1; D is undetermined. Germline lookup yields CDR1 SEHNR and CDR2 FQNEAQ (reference sequence). CDR3 length: 16 amino acids. V gave up 3 bases and J gave up 4 bases, with 18 bases separating them. CDR3: CASSFDGLFSGTEAFF. CDR3 bases: TGTGCCAGCAGCTTTGACGGACTGTTTTCGGGCACTGAAGCTTTCTTT.

V is TRBV18 and J is TRBJ2-3; a weak D match, TRBD2 (6 bases). The CDR3 runs to 12 residues. Germline V gives CDR1 KGHSH, CDR2 LQKENI. Trimming cost V 5 bases and J 5 bases, with 8 bases left between them. The CDR3 loop is CASSGGEDTQYF. The CDR3 DNA reads TGTGCCAGCTCAGGAGGGGAAGATACGCAGTATTTT.

Worth noting for this clone: Other DNA sequences from this sample encode an identical CDR3 as well. The genes are TRBV28 and TRBJ1-2; 10 bases are a match to TRBD1. V lost 6 bases to trimming and J lost 5 bases; unmatched junction nucleotides: 0. CDR1 and CDR2 from the germline V gene are MDHEN and SYDVKM. This CDR3 is built from 12 residues. The CDR3 protein is CASRDRGYGYTF. As DNA, the CDR3 is TGTGCCAGCAGGGACAGGGGGTATGGCTACACCTTC.

The CDR3 protein is CASSLSGGRGNSPLHF. The CDR3 nucleotides read TGTGCCAGCAGTTTATCGGGGGGCAGAGGGAATTCACCCCTCCACTTT. V is TRBV28 and J is TRBJ1-6; D might be TRBD1 (6 bases). The CDR3 loop spans 16 amino acids. The V gene lost 1 base and the J gene lost 7 bases, with 14 bases spanning the gap. CDR1 is MDHEN, CDR2 SYDVKM, per germline.